The TCR beta chain described here comes from a study of blood T cell repertoires in COVID-19. Symptom resolution, clearance, or two negative PCRs marked the recovered donors of Cohort 3. Trimming took 4 bases from V and 3 from J, leaving 14 bases between them. CDR3 length equals 15 residues. Germline V lookup: CDR1 WSHSY, CDR2 SAAADI. The table came from immunoSEQ multiplex PCR; TCRdb's copy has only in-frame clones and leaves some out. The sample consists of about 380,000 clones, around 87% of them appearing once. This sequence originates from a man aged 30-40 years who had recovered from COVID-19. Sequenced: PBMCs or T cells enriched from blood (not recorded which). The J gene is TRBJ2-3, the V gene TRBV10-2, with D hard to call. The CDR3 DNA is TGCGCCAGCAGTGGACGGGTGGATGGGACAGATACGCAGTATTTT. Translated, it gives CASSGRVDGTDTQYF.